One and the same sample provided the 9 T cell receptor beta chains below, sequenced in a study of blood T cell repertoires in COVID-19 (TCRdb year 2020). Library preparation was by the immunoSEQ multiplex PCR assay. The source is immuneACCESS, and TCRdb retained only in-frame sequences with V and J called. Part of the clones is not carried over; for the studies checked, unresolved V genes explain less than half of this, and the remainder is unexplained. For this sample there are hundreds of thousands of clones; approximately 90% appear just once. The top ten hold more than 4% of the sample. Sequencing was performed on peripheral blood. The source of these receptors is a woman aged 30 to 39 with acute or convalescent COVID-19.

The rearrangement joins TRBV24-1 to TRBJ1-6; D may be TRBD1 (5 bases). The CDR3 is 15 amino acids. V dropped 6 bases and J dropped 1 base, with 9 bases sitting between them. Germline V lookup: CDR1 KGHDR, CDR2 SFDVKD. The CDR3 bases are TGTGCCACCAGTACAGGTGAGTCCTATAATTCACCCCTCCACTTT. Amino acids: CATSTGESYNSPLHF.

This clone occurred once. The gene calls are TRBV9 and TRBJ1-3, with D hard to call. There are 14 residues in the CDR3. The V and J ends lost 0 bases and 5 bases respectively, with 9 bases between them. Per the germline V gene, CDR1 is SGDLS and CDR2 is YYNGEE. CDR3 DNA sequence: TGTGCCAGCAGCGTAGCTACTGGTAGAAACACCATATATTTT. It specifies CASSVATGRNTIYF.

The V gene is TRBV11-1, the J gene TRBJ2-3; D may be TRBD2 (5 bases). CDR1 SGHAT and CDR2 FQDESV come from the germline V gene (reference sequence). The CDR3 covers 14 residues. The V end was cut by 5 bases, the J end by 5 bases, with 14 bases between. For the CDR3, the DNA is TGTGCCAGCAGCCCCCGAACTAGATTAGATACGCAGTATTTT. Its protein is CASSPRTRLDTQYF.

A few counts support this clone. The rearrangement uses TRBV5-1 and TRBJ1-3, with no clear D. CDR3 size: 18 residues. V shed 0 bases and J shed 3 bases, with 19 bases lying between them. The germline V gene has CDR1 SGHRS and CDR2 YFSETQ. The CDR3 DNA is TGCGCCAGCAGCTTGGGTAGAGGGCAGCCTTTAAGTGGAAACACCATATATTTT. This sequence encodes CASSLGRGQPLSGNTIYF. Supplemented by reference TRBV5-1 and TRBJ1-3, the full variable domain reads KAGVTQTPRYLIKTRGQQVTLSCSPISGHRSVSWYQQTPGQGLQFLFEYFSETQRNKGNFPGRFSGRQFSNSRSEMNVSTLELGDSALYLCASSLGRGQPLSGNTIYFGEGSWLTVV.

The V gene is TRBV6-5, the J gene TRBJ2-4, with unresolved D. The CDR3 covers 14 residues. V was pared by 4 bases and J by 0 bases, with 7 bases between. Germline CDR1 MNHEY, CDR2 SVGAGI. The CDR3 reads CASSFILAKNIQYF. CDR3 sequence (DNA): TGTGCCAGCAGTTTTATACTAGCCAAAAACATTCAGTACTTC.

V usage is TRBV7-9 and J usage is TRBJ1-3; no clear D gene. CDR3 length equals 14 residues. The V gene lost 5 bases and the J gene lost 0 bases, with 8 bases spanning the gap. Germline V lookup: CDR1 SEHNR, CDR2 FQNEAQ (reference sequence). Here the CDR3 reads CASSRSTSGNTIYF. The CDR3 nucleotides read TGTGCCAGCAGCCGTAGTACCTCTGGAAACACCATATATTTT.

The chain has TRBV5-5 and TRBJ2-1; D possibly corresponds to TRBD2 (6 bases). The CDR3 has 16 residues. Trimming removed 0 bases at V and 2 bases at J, with 12 bases between. Per the germline V gene, CDR1 is SGHKS and CDR2 is YYEKEE (reference sequence). Written as DNA, the CDR3 is TGTGCCAGCAGCTTGGCCGGGCGGGGTACCTACAATGAGCAGTTCTTC. It is translated as CASSLAGRGTYNEQFF.

The V and J genes are TRBV27 and TRBJ1-1; 9 bases match TRBD1. The CDR3 has 16 residues. Germline CDR1 reads MNHEY; CDR2 reads SMNVEV (reference sequence). V lost 6 bases, J lost 5 bases, and 13 bases stayed unmatched. CDR3 amino acids: CASRELSTGGWTEAFF. The CDR3 nucleotides read TGTGCCAGCAGAGAACTTTCGACAGGGGGGTGGACTGAAGCTTTCTTT.

This rearrangement joins TRBV12-5 to TRBJ2-1; TRBD2 matches at 10 bases. V lost 6 bases, J lost 8 bases, and 4 bases stayed unmatched. The CDR3 covers 13 residues. Looked up from germline, CDR1 is LGHNT and CDR2 is FRNRAP. The CDR3 DNA reads as TGTGCTAGTGGGAGCGGGGGGGCGGATGAGCAGTTCTTC. The encoded protein is CASGSGGADEQFF.